The clone carrying this T cell receptor beta chain was found once. The antigen is not known. Other nucleotide sequences in the sample specify the same CDR3. This sample was taken from a study of shared clonotypes between healthy human individuals. Study as a whole: The study used three CD4 naive, three CD4 memory, two CD8 naive and one CD8 memory plate per donor.

General study results and limits: A few donors had 5% to 6% of their naive CD4 clonotypes in common.

V was cut by 4 bases and J by 0 bases, with 10 bases left in between. The germline CDR1 and CDR2 sequences are SEHNR and FQNEAQ (reference sequence). The CDR3 loop spans 14 amino acids. TCRdb's copy holds only in-frame clones and misses some; the assay was immunoSEQ multiplex PCR. The table records roughly 1,100,000 clones, roughly 70% of them present only once. The chain links TRBV7-9 to TRBJ2-7; D possibly corresponds to TRBD1 (6 bases). The source of this sequence is a man between 18 and 35 years old in good health. Sequencing was performed on memory CD4+ T cells sorted from blood. Subset of the sample: CD45RA-negative fraction. In DNA, the CDR3 is TGTGCCAGCAGCTCCGGACAGAGCTCCTACGAGCAGTACTTC. Translated, it gives CASSSGQSSYEQYF.